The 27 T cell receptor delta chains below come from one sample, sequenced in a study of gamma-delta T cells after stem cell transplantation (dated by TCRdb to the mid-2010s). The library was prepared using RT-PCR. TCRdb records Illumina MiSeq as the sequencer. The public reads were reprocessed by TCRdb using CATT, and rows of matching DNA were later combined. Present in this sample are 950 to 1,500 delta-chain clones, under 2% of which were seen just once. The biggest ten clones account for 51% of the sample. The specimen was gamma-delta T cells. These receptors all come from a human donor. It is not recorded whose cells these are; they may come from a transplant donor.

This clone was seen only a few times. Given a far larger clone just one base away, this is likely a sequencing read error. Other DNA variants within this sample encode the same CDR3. CDR3 DNA sequence: TGTGCCTGTGACACTGTGGTAGCCACCGATAAACTCATCTTT. Translating it yields CACDTVVATDKLIF. The chain couples TRDV2 to TRDJ1; D gene unclear. The CDR3 runs 14 residues. Trimming cost V 1 base and J 1 base, with 9 bases left between them. Looked up from germline, CDR1 is GEAIGNYY and CDR2 is EKD.

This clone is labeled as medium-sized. The CDR3 DNA reads as TGTGCCTGTGACACCGCGGGGTTTGGGGGCCCGTACACCGATAAACTCATCTTT. Translation gives CACDTAGFGGPYTDKLIF. This rearrangement joins TRDV2 to TRDJ1; a weak D match, TRDD3 (6 bases). The V and J ends lost 0 bases and 0 bases respectively, with 19 bases between them. This CDR3 has 18 residues. Germline V CDR1 and CDR2: GEAIGNYY, EKD.

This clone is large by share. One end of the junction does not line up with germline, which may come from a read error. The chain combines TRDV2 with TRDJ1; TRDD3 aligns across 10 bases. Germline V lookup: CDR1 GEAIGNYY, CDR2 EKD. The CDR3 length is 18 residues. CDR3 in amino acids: CACDTVAKLGDMTDKVIF. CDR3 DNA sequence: TGTGCCTGTGACACCGTGGCCAAGCTGGGGGATATGACCGATAAAGTCATCTTT.

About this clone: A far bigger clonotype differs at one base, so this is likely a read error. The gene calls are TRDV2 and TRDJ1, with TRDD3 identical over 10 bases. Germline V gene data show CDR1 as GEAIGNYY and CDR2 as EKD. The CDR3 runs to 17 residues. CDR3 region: CARDALLGDSGPYKLIF. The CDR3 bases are TGTGCCCGTGACGCCTTACTGGGGGATTCTGGACCATATAAACTCATCTTT.

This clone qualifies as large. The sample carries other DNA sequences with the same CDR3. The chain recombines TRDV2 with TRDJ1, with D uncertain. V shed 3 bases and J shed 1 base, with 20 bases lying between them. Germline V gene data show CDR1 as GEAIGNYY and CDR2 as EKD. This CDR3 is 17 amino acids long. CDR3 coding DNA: TGTGCCTGTGACGGCCTCGGGGTTCCCGGAGGCACCGATAAACTCATCTTT. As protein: CACDGLGVPGGTDKLIF.

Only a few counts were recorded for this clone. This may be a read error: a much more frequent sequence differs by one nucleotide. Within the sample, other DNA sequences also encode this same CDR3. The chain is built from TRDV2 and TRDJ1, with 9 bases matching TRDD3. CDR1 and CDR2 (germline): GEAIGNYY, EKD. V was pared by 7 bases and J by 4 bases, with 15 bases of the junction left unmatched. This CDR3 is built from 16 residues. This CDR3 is CACDPLGDWEDDKLIF. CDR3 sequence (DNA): TGTGCCTGCGACCCTCTGGGGGATTGGGAGGACGATAAACTCATCTTT.

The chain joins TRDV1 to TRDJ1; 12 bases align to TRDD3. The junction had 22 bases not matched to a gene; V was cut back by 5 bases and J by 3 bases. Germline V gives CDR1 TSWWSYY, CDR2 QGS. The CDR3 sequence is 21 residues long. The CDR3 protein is CALGTPESTYWGIPVPDKLIF. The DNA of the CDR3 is TGTGCTCTTGGGACCCCCGAGAGTACGTACTGGGGGATACCTGTCCCCGATAAACTCATCTTT.

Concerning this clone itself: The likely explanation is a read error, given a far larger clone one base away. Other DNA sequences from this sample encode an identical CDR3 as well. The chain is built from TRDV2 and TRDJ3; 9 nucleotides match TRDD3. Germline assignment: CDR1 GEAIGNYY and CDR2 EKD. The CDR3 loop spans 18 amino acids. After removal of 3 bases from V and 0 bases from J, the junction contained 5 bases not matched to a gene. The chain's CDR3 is CACDPTGGDSWDTRQMFF. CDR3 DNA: TGTGCCTGTGACCCCACTGGGGGAGACTCCTGGGACACCCGACAGATGTTTTTC.

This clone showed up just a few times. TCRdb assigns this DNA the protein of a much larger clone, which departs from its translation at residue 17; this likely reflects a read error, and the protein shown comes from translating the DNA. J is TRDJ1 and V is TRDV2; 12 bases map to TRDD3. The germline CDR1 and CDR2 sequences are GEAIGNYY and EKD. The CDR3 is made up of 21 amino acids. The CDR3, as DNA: TGTGCCTGTGACACCGTAAACGGTCTGGGGGATACGACATCTAACACCGGTAAACTCATCTTT. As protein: CACDTVNGLGDTTSNTGKLIF.

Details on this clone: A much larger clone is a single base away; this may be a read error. The CDR3 is CACDGLGDTKLIF. DNA for the CDR3: TGTGCCTGTGACGGCCTGGGGGATACGAAACTCATCTTT. Without a V gene call, the J gene is given as TRDJ1; no DNA check was done on the table's D call, TRDD3. The CDR3 has 13 residues.

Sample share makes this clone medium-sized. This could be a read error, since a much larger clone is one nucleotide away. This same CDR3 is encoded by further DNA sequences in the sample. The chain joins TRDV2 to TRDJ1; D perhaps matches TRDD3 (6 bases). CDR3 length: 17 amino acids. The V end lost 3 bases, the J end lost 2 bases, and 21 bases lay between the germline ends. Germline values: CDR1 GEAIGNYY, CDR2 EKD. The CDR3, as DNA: TGTGCCTGTGACGCCGTACTGGGAGATACGCGAACCGATAAACTCATCTTT. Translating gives CACDAVLGDTRTDKLIF.

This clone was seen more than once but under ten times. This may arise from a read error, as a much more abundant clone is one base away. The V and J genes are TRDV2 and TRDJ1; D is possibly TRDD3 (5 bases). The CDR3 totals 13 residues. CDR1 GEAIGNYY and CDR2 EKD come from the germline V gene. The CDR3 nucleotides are TGTGCCTTTGACTCATTGGTGGGGGATAAACTCATCTTT. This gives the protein CAFDSLVGDKLIF.

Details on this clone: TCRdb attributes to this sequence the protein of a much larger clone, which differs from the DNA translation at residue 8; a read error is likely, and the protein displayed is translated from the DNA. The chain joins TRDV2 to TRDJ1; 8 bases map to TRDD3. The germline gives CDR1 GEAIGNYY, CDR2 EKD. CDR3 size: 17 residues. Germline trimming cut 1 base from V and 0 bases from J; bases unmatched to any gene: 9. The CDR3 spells CACDTLGGKRDTDKLIF. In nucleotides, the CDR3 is TGTGCCTGTGACACACTGGGGGGTAAACGGGACACCGATAAACTCATCTTT.

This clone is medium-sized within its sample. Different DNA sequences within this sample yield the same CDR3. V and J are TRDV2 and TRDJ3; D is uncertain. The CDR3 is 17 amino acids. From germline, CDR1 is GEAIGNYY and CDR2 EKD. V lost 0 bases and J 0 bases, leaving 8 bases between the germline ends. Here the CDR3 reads CACDTVSSSWDTRQMFF. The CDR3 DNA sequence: TGTGCCTGTGACACCGTTTCTAGCTCCTGGGACACCCGACAGATGTTTTTC.

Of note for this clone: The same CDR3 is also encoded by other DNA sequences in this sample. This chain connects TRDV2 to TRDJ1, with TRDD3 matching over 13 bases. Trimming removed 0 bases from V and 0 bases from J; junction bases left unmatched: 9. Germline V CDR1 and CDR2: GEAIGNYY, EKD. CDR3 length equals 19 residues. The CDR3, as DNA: TGTGCCTGTGACACCGTTAAAACTGGGGGATACGCGTACACCGATAAACTCATCTTT. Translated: CACDTVKTGGYAYTDKLIF.

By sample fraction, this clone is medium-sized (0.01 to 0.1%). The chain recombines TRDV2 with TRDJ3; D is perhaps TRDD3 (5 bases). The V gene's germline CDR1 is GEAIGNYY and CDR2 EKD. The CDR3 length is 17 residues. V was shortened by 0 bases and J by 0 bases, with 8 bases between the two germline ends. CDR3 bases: TGTGCCTGTGACACCGCGGGGAGCTCCTGGGACACCCGACAGATGTTTTTC. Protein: CACDTAGSSWDTRQMFF.

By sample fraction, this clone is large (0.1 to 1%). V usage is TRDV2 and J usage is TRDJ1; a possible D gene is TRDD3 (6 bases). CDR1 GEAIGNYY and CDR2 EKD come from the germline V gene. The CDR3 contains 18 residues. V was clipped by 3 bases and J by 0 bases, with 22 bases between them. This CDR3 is CACDPLRRGETYTDKLIF. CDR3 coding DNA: TGTGCCTGTGACCCGCTTCGGCGGGGGGAAACGTACACCGATAAACTCATCTTT.

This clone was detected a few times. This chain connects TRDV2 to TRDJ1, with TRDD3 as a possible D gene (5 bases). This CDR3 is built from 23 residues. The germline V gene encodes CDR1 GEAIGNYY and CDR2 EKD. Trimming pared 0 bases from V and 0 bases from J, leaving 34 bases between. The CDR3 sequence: CACDTIRQDPGGGIPPYTDKLIF. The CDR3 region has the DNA TGTGCCTGTGACACCATCCGGCAGGATCCGGGAGGAGGGATTCCACCGTACACCGATAAACTCATCTTT.

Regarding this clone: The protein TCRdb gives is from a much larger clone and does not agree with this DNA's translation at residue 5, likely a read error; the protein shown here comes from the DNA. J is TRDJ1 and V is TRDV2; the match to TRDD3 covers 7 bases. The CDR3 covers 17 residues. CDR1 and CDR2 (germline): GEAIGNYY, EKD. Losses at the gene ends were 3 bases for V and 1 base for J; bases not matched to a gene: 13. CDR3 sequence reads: CACDALGGGPSTDKLIF. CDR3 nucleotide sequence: TGTGCCTGTGACGCTCTTGGTGGGGGACCCTCCACCGATAAACTCATCTTT.

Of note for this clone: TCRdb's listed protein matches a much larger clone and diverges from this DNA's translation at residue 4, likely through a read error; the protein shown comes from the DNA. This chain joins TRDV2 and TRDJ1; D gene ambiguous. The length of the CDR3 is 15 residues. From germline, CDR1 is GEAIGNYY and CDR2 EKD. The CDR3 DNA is TGTGCCTGTGGCACCGTGGTGCCCCACACCGATAAACTCATCTTT. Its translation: CACGTVVPHTDKLIF.

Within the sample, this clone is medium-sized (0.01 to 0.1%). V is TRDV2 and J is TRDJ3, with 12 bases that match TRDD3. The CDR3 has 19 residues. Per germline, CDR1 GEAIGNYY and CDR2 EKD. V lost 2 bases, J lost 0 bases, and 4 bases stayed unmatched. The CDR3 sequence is CACDKVLGDTSWDTRQMFF. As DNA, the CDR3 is TGTGCCTGTGACAAAGTACTGGGGGATACCTCCTGGGACACCCGACAGATGTTTTTC.

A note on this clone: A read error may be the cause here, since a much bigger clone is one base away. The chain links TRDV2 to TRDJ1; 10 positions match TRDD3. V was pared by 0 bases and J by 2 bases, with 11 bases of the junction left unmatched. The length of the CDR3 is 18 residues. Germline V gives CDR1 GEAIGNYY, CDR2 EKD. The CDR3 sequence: CACDTVAKLGDMTDKLIF. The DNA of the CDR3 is TGTGCCTGTGACACCGTGGCCAAGCTGGGGGATATGACCGATAAACTCATCTTT.

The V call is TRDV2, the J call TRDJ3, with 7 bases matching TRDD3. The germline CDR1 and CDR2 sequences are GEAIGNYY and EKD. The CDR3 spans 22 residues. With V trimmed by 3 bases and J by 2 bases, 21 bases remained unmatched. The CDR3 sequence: CACDPMPGLGGFRPWDTRQMFF. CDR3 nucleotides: TGTGCCTGTGACCCCATGCCCGGTCTGGGGGGATTCCGGCCCTGGGACACCCGACAGATGTTTTTC.

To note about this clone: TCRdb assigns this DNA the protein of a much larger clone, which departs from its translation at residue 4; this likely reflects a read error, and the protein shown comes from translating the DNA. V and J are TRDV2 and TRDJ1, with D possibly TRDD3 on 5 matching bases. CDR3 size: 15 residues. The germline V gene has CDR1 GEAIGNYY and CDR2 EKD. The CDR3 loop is CACATAGTPGDKLIF. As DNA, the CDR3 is TGTGCCTGTGCCACCGCGGGGACACCGGGCGATAAACTCATCTTT.

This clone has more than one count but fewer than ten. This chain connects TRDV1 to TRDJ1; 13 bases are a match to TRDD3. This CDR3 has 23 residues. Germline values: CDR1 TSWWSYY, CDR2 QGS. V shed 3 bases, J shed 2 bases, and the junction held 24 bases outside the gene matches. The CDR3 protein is CALGDTFSWILGDTRVGTDKLIF. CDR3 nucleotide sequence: TGTGCTCTTGGGGATACCTTTAGTTGGATACTGGGGGATACGCGGGTAGGGACCGATAAACTCATCTTT.

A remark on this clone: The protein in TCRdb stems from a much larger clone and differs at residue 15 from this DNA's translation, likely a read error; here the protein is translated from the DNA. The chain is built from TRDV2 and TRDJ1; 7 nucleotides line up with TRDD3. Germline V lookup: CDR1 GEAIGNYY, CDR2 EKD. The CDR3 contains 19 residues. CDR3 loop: CACDTVTGVLGTDTNKLIF. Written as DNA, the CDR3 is TGTGCCTGTGACACGGTGACAGGGGTACTGGGGACCGACACCAATAAACTCATCTTT.

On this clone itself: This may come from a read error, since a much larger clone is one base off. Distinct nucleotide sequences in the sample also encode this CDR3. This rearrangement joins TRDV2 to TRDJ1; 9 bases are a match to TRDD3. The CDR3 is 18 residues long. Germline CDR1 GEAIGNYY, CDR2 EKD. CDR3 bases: TGCGCCTGTGACCCCGTTAAATCTGGGGATACGGCCACCGATAAACTCATCTTT. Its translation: CACDPVKSGDTATDKLIF.